This entry lists 28 T cell receptor beta chains sequenced from one sample in a study of post-analysis software for immune sequencing data. Unique molecular identifiers had been added to the TCR beta cDNA libraries. TCRdb analysed the PCR reads with MiXCR anew, one entry per CDR3 protein. The data show around 710,000 distinct CDR3 sequences, with 46% seen just once and 4.9% held by the top ten. These receptors have no identified antigens. Findings of the study overall: Patients carried a handful of TRBV segments more frequently than controls did, and TRBV5-6, TRBV5-1 and TRBV20-1 were among them.

The sample taken for sequencing was blood. These receptors originate from a girl aged 10 to 17 with multiple sclerosis.

This chain connects TRBV7-8 to TRBJ2-7; D is undetermined. V was clipped by 1 base and J by 0 bases, with 13 bases between them. CDR1 and CDR2 from the germline V gene are SGHVS and FQNEAQ. This CDR3 comprises 16 residues. The CDR3, as DNA: TGTGCCAGCAGCTTAGGCATATTAACGAGCTCCTACGAGCAGTACTTC. Encoded protein: CASSLGILTSSYEQYF.

The CDR3 DNA reads TGTGCCAGCAGTTACTCGAGGGGAGAAAAACTGTTTTTT. This encodes CASSYSRGEKLFF. The chain has TRBV6-5 and TRBJ1-4; D might be TRBD1 (5 bases). Germline CDR1 MNHEY, CDR2 SVGAGI. V dropped 0 bases and J dropped 8 bases, with 7 bases sitting between them. The CDR3 is 13 amino acids.

The V call is TRBV10-3, the J call TRBJ2-7; TRBD1 matches 7 bases. V was clipped by 4 bases and J by 6 bases; unmatched bases: 6. This CDR3 region has 13 residues. CDR1 is ENHRY and CDR2 is SYGVKD in the germline V gene. This chain's CDR3 is CAISVDRVSEQYF. CDR3 nucleotide sequence: TGTGCCATCAGTGTAGACAGGGTTAGCGAGCAGTACTTC.

The V gene is TRBV27, the J gene TRBJ2-7; 9 nucleotides line up with TRBD2. With 1 base clipped from V and 4 bases from J, the junction kept 8 bases outside the gene matches. The CDR3 runs 16 residues. Germline-derived CDR1 and CDR2 are MNHEY and SMNVEV (reference sequence). CDR3 loop: CASSLFGGRGGYEQYF. The CDR3 DNA reads TGTGCCAGCAGTTTATTCGGCGGGAGGGGGGGATACGAGCAGTACTTC.

The chain combines TRBV7-3 with TRBJ2-1; weak D call: TRBD2 (6 bases). V lost 3 bases and J lost 6, with 12 bases in between. The CDR3 has 14 residues. CDR1 SGHTA and CDR2 FQGTGA come from the germline V gene. The CDR3 region is CASSLSGGVNEQFF. As DNA, the CDR3 is TGTGCCAGCAGCTTGAGCGGAGGGGTCAATGAGCAGTTCTTC.

This chain connects TRBV5-1 to TRBJ2-1; TRBD2 matches at 10 bases. Germline CDR1 reads SGHRS; CDR2 reads YFSETQ. The junction had 7 bases not matched to a gene; V was cut back by 3 bases and J by 4 bases. The CDR3 is 16 residues long. CDR3 residues: CASSWAGTSEYNEQFF. The CDR3 DNA follows: TGCGCCAGCAGCTGGGCCGGGACTAGCGAGTACAATGAGCAGTTCTTC.

The chain uses TRBV7-9 and TRBJ2-1, with TRBD2 as a possible D gene (5 bases). Germline lookup yields CDR1 SEHNR and CDR2 FQNEAQ (reference sequence). Trimming cost V 9 bases and J 4 bases, with 13 bases left between them. The CDR3 length is 13 residues. The CDR3 loop reads CASAGQLYNEQFF. Written as DNA, the CDR3 is TGTGCCAGTGCGGGTCAGCTATACAATGAGCAGTTCTTC.

This chain links TRBV15 with TRBJ2-5, with D possibly being TRBD1 or TRBD2 (5 bases each). The J call may be faulty, since TRBJ2-7 better matches the DNA end. The CDR3 spans 12 residues. Germline CDR1 LNHNV, CDR2 YYDKDF (reference sequence). The CDR3 loop reads CATSRARGEQYF. In nucleotides, the CDR3 is TGTGCCACCAGCAGAGCGAGGGGCGAGCAGTACTTC.

The chain links TRBV28 to TRBJ2-3; the match to TRBD2 covers 8 bases. Germline V gene sequence: CDR1 MDHEN, CDR2 SYDVKM. This CDR3 is built from 15 residues. V was pared by 5 bases and J by 6 bases, with 10 bases of the junction left unmatched. CDR3 region: CASSIPREGRDTQYF. The CDR3 nucleotides read TGTGCCAGCAGTATCCCTCGGGAGGGCCGTGATACGCAGTATTTT.

This clonotype was recorded only once. The chain has TRBV27 and TRBJ2-1, with TRBD1 as a possible D gene (5 bases). CDR1 and CDR2 (germline): MNHEY, SMNVEV (reference sequence). The V end was cut by 0 bases, the J end by 1 base, with 10 bases between. The CDR3 is made up of 16 amino acids. This chain's CDR3 is CASSLSRRGSYNEQFF. The CDR3 bases are TGTGCCAGCAGTTTATCGAGAAGGGGATCCTACAATGAGCAGTTCTTC.

The J gene is TRBJ2-2, the V gene TRBV12-3 or TRBV12-4; D gene unclear. V lost 3 bases, J lost 1 base, and 6 bases lay in between. This CDR3 comprises 14 residues. Here the CDR3 reads CASSFGQNTGELFF. Here the CDR3 DNA reads TGTGCCAGCAGTTTTGGGCAGAACACCGGGGAGCTGTTTTTT.

This chain uses TRBV9 with TRBJ2-3; 8 nucleotides align to TRBD2. The CDR3 runs 16 residues. The germline V gene has CDR1 SGDLS and CDR2 YYNGEE. V trimming: 4 bases; J trimming: 0 bases; junction bases outside the gene matches: 7. The CDR3 protein is CASSLASGPSTDTQYF. The CDR3 DNA reads as TGTGCCAGCAGCTTGGCTAGCGGGCCTAGCACAGATACGCAGTATTTT.

This clonotype came up a few times. The chain uses TRBV5-1 and TRBJ2-7; D gene uncertain. The germline gives CDR1 SGHRS, CDR2 YFSETQ. The V and J ends lost 4 bases and 0 bases respectively, with 8 bases between them. This CDR3 spans 13 amino acids. The CDR3 here is CASSPALSYEQYF. DNA of the CDR3: TGCGCCAGCAGCCCAGCTCTCTCCTACGAGCAGTACTTC.

The chain has TRBV12-3 or TRBV12-4 and TRBJ2-1, with a tentative D call TRBD2 (5 bases). This CDR3 has 15 amino acids. V lost 5 bases and J 1 base, leaving 12 bases between the germline ends. For the CDR3, the DNA is TGTGCCAGCAGTCCTGACTTAGCGTCCTACAATGAGCAGTTCTTC. It specifies CASSPDLASYNEQFF.

This clonotype was detected only once. The J gene is TRBJ1-1, the V gene TRBV6-6; unclear D gene. The CDR3 is made up of 11 amino acids. Germline assignment: CDR1 MNHNY and CDR2 SVGAGI (reference sequence). V was clipped by 5 bases and J by 5 bases, with 6 bases between them. This CDR3 reads CASSTRTEAFF. The DNA for the CDR3 is TGTGCCAGCAGTACGCGGACTGAAGCTTTCTTT.

The chain carries TRBV11-2 and TRBJ2-1; 7 bases match TRBD2. Germline values: CDR1 SGHAT, CDR2 FQNNGV. CDR3 length equals 16 residues. The ends lost 1 base at V and 3 bases at J; junction bases unmatched: 6. CDR3 DNA sequence: TGTGCCAGCAGCTTAGTTCAGGCTAGCGGCTACAATGAGCAGTTCTTC. This encodes CASSLVQASGYNEQFF. Using reference TRBV11-2 and TRBJ2-1 for the parts outside the CDR3, the full variable domain is EAGVAQSPRYKIIEKRQSVAFWCNPISGHATLYWYQQILGQGPKLLIQFQNNGVVDDSQLPKDRFSAERLKGVDSTLKIQPAKLEDSAVYLCASSLVQASGYNEQFFGPGTRLTVL.

This clonotype was counted between two and nine times. V is TRBV7-6 and J is TRBJ2-3, with D possibly TRBD1 on 5 matching bases. CDR1 SGHVS and CDR2 FNYEAQ come from the germline V gene. This CDR3 has 17 residues. V was cut by 1 base and J by 1 base, with 15 bases left in between. In nucleotides, the CDR3 is TGTGCCAGCAGCTTAGGGGGCCGCAGATTACGCACAGATACGCAGTATTTT. As protein: CASSLGGRRLRTDTQYF.

The chain recombines TRBV20-1 with TRBJ2-3, with TRBD2 identical over 10 bases. Germline loops: CDR1 DFQATT, CDR2 SNEGSKA (reference sequence). V dropped 1 base and J dropped 4; count of bases not matched to a gene: 8. This CDR3 region has 16 residues. Here the CDR3 reads CSARGRASGSSDTQYF. CDR3 DNA: TGCAGTGCTAGAGGTCGGGCTAGCGGGAGCTCAGATACGCAGTATTTT.

The chain couples TRBV7-9 to TRBJ1-1; maybe TRBD1 (6 bases). The germline CDR1 and CDR2 sequences are SEHNR and FQNEAQ (reference sequence). V dropped 5 bases and J dropped 0 bases, with 10 bases sitting between them. The CDR3 is 14 amino acids. The CDR3 DNA reads TGTGCCAGCAGCGACAGGCTCATGAACACTGAAGCTTTCTTT. Its translation: CASSDRLMNTEAFF.

The chain has TRBV29-1 and TRBJ2-2, with a possible D match to TRBD2 (5 bases). Germline loops: CDR1 SQVTM, CDR2 ANQGSEA. The V gene lost 5 bases and the J gene lost 2 bases, with 12 bases spanning the gap. The length of the CDR3 is 14 residues. The CDR3: CSVFSGLNTGELFF. The CDR3 region has the DNA TGCAGCGTTTTCAGCGGCCTTAACACCGGGGAGCTGTTTTTT.

The J gene is TRBJ2-1, the V gene TRBV6-5; weak D call: TRBD2 (6 bases). Germline values: CDR1 MNHEY, CDR2 SVGAGI. CDR3 length equals 15 residues. V was cut by 0 bases and J by 10 bases, with 16 bases left in between. The CDR3 is CASSYSGTSWEEQFF. As DNA, the CDR3 is TGTGCCAGCAGTTACTCCGGGACTTCATGGGAAGAGCAGTTCTTC.

This clonotype showed up just once. The rearrangement uses TRBV29-1 and TRBJ2-5; TRBD1 or TRBD2 may be the D gene (5 bases each). Between the trimmed V and J ends, which lost 6 bases and 11 bases, there was a span of 16 bases. This CDR3 contains 11 residues. CDR1 SQVTM and CDR2 ANQGSEA come from the germline V gene. The CDR3 sequence: CSVGDSGGQYF. DNA of the CDR3: TGCAGCGTGGGAGACAGCGGCGGGCAGTACTTC.

The CDR3: CSVEVIRGAEAFF. The CDR3 bases are TGCAGCGTTGAAGTGATAAGGGGGGCTGAAGCTTTCTTT. The J gene is TRBJ1-1, the V gene TRBV29-1, with D possibly being TRBD1 (6 bases). This CDR3 spans 13 amino acids. The germline V and J ends were trimmed by 1 base and 6 bases, with 12 bases remaining between them. CDR1 is SQVTM, CDR2 ANQGSEA, per germline.

This clonotype showed up just a few times. V usage is TRBV29-1 and J usage is TRBJ1-1, with TRBD1 as a possible D gene (5 bases). V lost 4 bases and J 8 bases, leaving 17 bases between the germline ends. The CDR3 runs 13 residues. CDR1 is SQVTM and CDR2 is ANQGSEA in the germline V gene. The CDR3 region is CSVARGVRAEAFF. The CDR3 nucleotides are TGCAGCGTTGCTAGAGGGGTCAGGGCGGAAGCTTTCTTT.

This clonotype was seen a handful of times. The rearrangement joins TRBV11-2 to TRBJ2-5; D is unresolved. V lost 1 base to trimming and J lost 1 base, with 16 bases between them. The CDR3 runs to 17 residues. CDR1 is SGHAT, CDR2 FQNNGV, per germline. CDR3 protein: CASSLVGIMSPQETQYF. CDR3 in DNA: TGTGCCAGCAGCTTAGTGGGGATCATGTCGCCCCAAGAGACCCAGTACTTC. The full variable domain, rest sourced from reference TRBV11-2 and TRBJ2-5, is EAGVAQSPRYKIIEKRQSVAFWCNPISGHATLYWYQQILGQGPKLLIQFQNNGVVDDSQLPKDRFSAERLKGVDSTLKIQPAKLEDSAVYLCASSLVGIMSPQETQYFGPGTRLLVL.

This chain links TRBV20-1 with TRBJ2-3; 7 bases match TRBD2. The ends lost 6 bases at V and 6 bases at J; junction bases unmatched: 15. CDR1 and CDR2 from the germline V gene are DFQATT and SNEGSKA (reference sequence). The CDR3 spans 15 residues. CDR3 sequence reads: CSAAGRGGRVDTQYF. Written as DNA, the CDR3 is TGCAGTGCCGCCGGAAGAGGCGGGAGAGTGGATACGCAGTATTTT.

V and J are TRBV4-3 and TRBJ1-2; tentative D call: TRBD1 (5 bases). The germline gives CDR1 LGHNA, CDR2 YSLEER. Trimming removed 1 base at V and 4 bases at J, with 10 bases between. The CDR3 loop spans 14 amino acids. The CDR3 sequence is CASSQAEGRYGYTF. DNA of the CDR3: TGCGCCAGCAGCCAAGCGGAGGGGCGCTATGGCTACACCTTC.

This clonotype was recorded only once. V usage is TRBV7-9 and J usage is TRBJ2-3; TRBD2 matches at 10 bases. Germline CDR1 SEHNR, CDR2 FQNEAQ (reference sequence). This CDR3 is 20 amino acids long. After removal of 1 base from V and 4 bases from J, the junction contained 17 bases not matched to a gene. The CDR3 DNA is TGTGCCAGCAGCTTAGGTCCTGGGACTAGCGAGCTTCTACCGGCAGATACGCAGTATTTT. The encoded protein is CASSLGPGTSELLPADTQYF.